This T cell receptor (beta chain) was observed in a study of cytomegalovirus exposure and HLA in healthy donors. Only a few counts were recorded for this clone. Its antigen remains unidentified. The primer mix had 60 Vbeta and 13 Jbeta primers. Authors' processing steps: In a later analysis, of approximately 81 million unique beta chains, roughly 9.9 million appeared in at least two donors. Here immunoSEQ multiplex PCR was the method, and the copy in TCRdb shows in-frame clones only, minus some. The DNA was the basis for D and trimming; V, J and clone size are from that table. The sample consists of under 85,000 clones, roughly 80% of them appearing once. General study results and limits: Some V segments (TRBV6-2 and TRBV6-3 among them) were excluded as indistinguishable. When a later analysis compared HLA-associated TCR beta chains with equally common others, the HLA-associated chains turned out to be more clonally expanded and to have lower generation probabilities. For most TCR sequences rarity was the rule, although some public TCRs occurred in many donors.

Germline loops: CDR1 MGHDK, CDR2 SYGVNS. CDR3 length: 16 residues. V gave up 3 bases and J gave up 4 bases, with 18 bases separating them. This sequence originates from a woman in her forties in good health and CMV-seropositive. The rearrangement links TRBV25-1 to TRBJ1-2; tentative D call: TRBD1 (5 bases). Sequencing used PBMCs. The CDR3 region is CASSETRQGQGYGYTF. CDR3 coding DNA: TGTGCCAGCAGTGAGACCCGTCAGGGCCAGGGCTATGGCTACACCTTC.